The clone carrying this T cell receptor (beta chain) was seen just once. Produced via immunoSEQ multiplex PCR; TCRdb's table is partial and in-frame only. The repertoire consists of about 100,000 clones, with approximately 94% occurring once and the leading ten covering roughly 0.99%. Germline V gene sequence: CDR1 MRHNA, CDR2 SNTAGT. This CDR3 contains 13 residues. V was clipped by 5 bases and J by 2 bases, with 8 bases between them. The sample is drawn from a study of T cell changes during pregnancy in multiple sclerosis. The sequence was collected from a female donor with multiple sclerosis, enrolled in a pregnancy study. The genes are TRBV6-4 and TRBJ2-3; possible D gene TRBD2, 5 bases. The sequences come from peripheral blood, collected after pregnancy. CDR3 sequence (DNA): TGTGCCAGCAGTCGGCTAGCCACAGATACGCAGTATTTT. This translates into CASSRLATDTQYF.